These 9 T cell receptor beta chains originate from one sample sequenced in a study of cytomegalovirus exposure and HLA in healthy donors. The PCR employed 60 Vbeta primers together with 13 Jbeta primers. The assay was immunoSEQ multiplex PCR, and TCRdb's table has in-frame clones only and misses some. The table lists approximately 190,000 clones, 70% to 80% of them singletons, with roughly 2.1% in the top ten. The sample comprised PBMCs. The origin of the receptors is a woman between 25 and 40 years old in good health and CMV-seropositive.

The CDR3 DNA reads TGTGCCAGCAGTTCCAGAAGCAGGAATGAAAAACTGTTTTTT. This codes for CASSSRSRNEKLFF. The rearrangement links TRBV28 to TRBJ1-4; no clear D. Per germline, CDR1 MDHEN and CDR2 SYDVKM. The length of the CDR3 is 14 residues. The V and J ends lost 4 bases and 5 bases respectively, with 11 bases between them.

The chain couples TRBV4-3 to TRBJ2-7, with TRBD2 matching 7 bases. J was trimmed by 3 bases and V by 1 base; bases with no gene match: 9. Germline CDR1 is LGHNA and CDR2 is YSLEER. This CDR3 is built from 16 residues. In DNA form, the CDR3 reads TGCGCCAGCAGCCAAGCTGGGGGTTGGGGGGGCTACGAGCAGTACTTC. Protein sequence: CASSQAGGWGGYEQYF.

On this clone: The sample carries other DNA sequences with the same CDR3. The chain uses TRBV29-1 and TRBJ1-3; D not certain. The CDR3 extends over 12 amino acids. CDR1 and CDR2 (germline): SQVTM, ANQGSEA. V shed 4 bases and J shed 4 bases, with 8 bases lying between them. Here the CDR3 reads CSVARGGNTIYF. The CDR3 region has the DNA TGCAGCGTTGCTCGCGGGGGAAACACCATATATTTT.

V is TRBV6-1 and J is TRBJ2-1; 11 nucleotides match TRBD2. The CDR3 contains 20 residues. The trim removed 4 bases at V and 4 bases at J, leaving 18 bases unmatched. In germline, CDR1 is MNHNS, CDR2 SASEGT. The CDR3 nucleotides are TGTGCCAGCAGTGGAATGGGCCGGGGGCGAAGACTAGCGGGATACAATGAGCAGTTCTTC. The encoded protein is CASSGMGRGRRLAGYNEQFF.

The chain uses TRBV7-8 and TRBJ2-3; a possible D gene is TRBD1 (5 bases). Germline V lookup: CDR1 SGHVS, CDR2 FQNEAQ. V lost 5 bases and J 0 bases, leaving 18 bases between the germline ends. The CDR3 is made up of 17 amino acids. CDR3 in amino acids: CASSPRSLGASTDTQYF. In nucleotides, the CDR3 is TGTGCCAGCAGCCCACGATCGTTAGGGGCTAGCACAGATACGCAGTATTTT.

The V gene is TRBV7-2, the J gene TRBJ1-2; no reliable D call. The CDR3 extends over 14 amino acids. Germline V gene sequence: CDR1 SGHTA, CDR2 FQGNSA. Trimming took off 5 bases at V and 4 bases at J, with 14 bases between the two ends. The CDR3 region is CASSPRGGFYGYTF. As DNA, the CDR3 is TGTGCCAGCAGCCCAAGAGGCGGATTCTATGGCTACACCTTC.

The V call is TRBV28, the J call TRBJ1-2; TRBD1 matches at 8 bases. The germline V gene has CDR1 MDHEN and CDR2 SYDVKM. The CDR3 is made up of 14 amino acids. The ends lost 6 bases at V and 3 bases at J; junction bases unmatched: 6. The DNA for the CDR3 is TGTGCCAGCAGCCGACTGACAGGGGACTATGGCTACACCTTC. Its protein is CASSRLTGDYGYTF.

The chain is built from TRBV7-2 and TRBJ1-5; D gene unclear. The germline gives CDR1 SGHTA, CDR2 FQGNSA. This CDR3 spans 13 amino acids. V lost 4 bases to trimming and J lost 7 bases, with 11 bases between them. Here the CDR3 reads CASSSVSLQPQHF. CDR3 bases: TGTGCCAGCAGCTCGGTCTCTTTGCAGCCCCAGCATTTT.

This clone was observed a handful of times. The chain recombines TRBV4-3 with TRBJ2-3; TRBD2 aligns across 8 bases. The CDR3 covers 16 residues. The germline gives CDR1 LGHNA, CDR2 YSLEER. V lost 3 bases, J lost 2 bases, and 7 bases stayed unmatched. The CDR3 region has the DNA TGCGCCAGCAGCCAGGGGAGCGGGGGACACACAGATACGCAGTATTTT. Its translation is CASSQGSGGHTDTQYF.